This TCR beta chain is drawn from a study of T-cell memory formation after mild COVID-19 (dated by TCRdb to about 2021). The study in broad terms: TCR sequence clusters from the two donors were largely donor specific. In a couple of donors, T-cell clones that expanded and contracted after mild COVID-19 were followed by sequencing TCRalpha and TCRbeta repertoires longitudinally. The cohort was made up of two young adult volunteers, one female and one male, who were previously healthy.

V ends up 2 bases short and J 3 bases short, with an unmatched junction base count of 5. Inclusive of the bounding cysteine and phenylalanine, the CDR3 is 18 residues long. Solely the CDR3 DNA is kept, with 54 bases framed from the first base. Ficoll-Paque density gradient centrifugation was used to isolate PBMCs. Findings and caveats that apply to the study as a whole: The detection of some responding clones in pre-infection memory suggests that pre-existing cross-reactive memory T cells joined the SARS-CoV-2 response. Contracting CD4+ clones turned up mainly in the CM and EM memory subsets, whereas EMRA was where CD8+ clones were enriched. Balanced CD4/CD8 phenotypes were observed for clones contracting from day 15 to 85, whereas a bias towards CD4+ was observed for a second wave of clones expanding from day 15 to 37. The study included only a couple of mild cases, and larger cohorts that include severe cases with pre-infection samples were judged to be necessary. SARS-CoV-2 specificity of the second-wave clones peaking on day 37 was not confirmed.

The sequencing machine was an Illumina NovaSeq 6000. cDNA libraries for TCRalpha and TCRbeta were prepared by 5'RACE using constant-segment primers, with sample barcodes and unique molecular identifiers added. Trizol reagent was used to extract RNA from every sample. Library amplification was performed in two PCR steps, and a second sample barcode and Illumina TruSeq adapters were introduced in the second step. Libraries were sequenced on an Illumina NovaSeq with 2 x 150 bp paired-end reads. Turning to the authors' computational methods: Demultiplexing of reads and collapsing into UMI-guided consensus sequences were performed with migec v1.2.7. Using mixcr v2.1.11, UMI consensuses were aligned to TRA and TRB V and J templates and then assembled into clonotypes. A clonotype was counted as expanded or contracted only if both edgeR and NoisET called the change significant, with noise models trained on biological replicates. edgeR calls used a false discovery rate-adjusted p below 0.01 and a log2 fold-change threshold of 1. PCA with hierarchical clustering of max-normalized trajectories of the 1000 most abundant clonotypes was used as exploratory dynamics analysis. The CD4 or CD8 phenotype of responding clones was assigned using the separately sequenced CD4+ and CD8+ repertoires. TCRdb's own reprocessing of the public reads used fastp at Q25 and MiXCR and kept productive beta chains. All rows with the same CDR3 protein become a single entry with the most common DNA and genes. The V and J calls follow TCRdb's processing rather than the paper's. This sample comprises around 300,000 distinct CDR3 sequences, roughly an eighth of them detected only once. The top ten constitute 22% of the sample.

About this clonotype: What this receptor recognizes is not known. Base qualities are not recorded, but no much larger clone differs from it by a single base.

The TCR originated in a man in his late teens or twenties who had mild COVID-19 (a few samples of this study predate the infection). The sample titles of this study are shuffled in the database, so cell type and time point are left out; the donor was told from shared clones. Sample: PBMCs or a T cell subset sorted from them (not recorded which). The receptor chain draws on TRBV12-3 or TRBV12-4 and TRBJ2-3, and 16 bases in between align with TRBD2. The CDR3 region: CASSLRGLAGGPTDTQYF. The bases read TGTGCCAGCAGTTTAAGGGGACTAGCGGGGGGGCCAACAGATACGCAGTATTTT.